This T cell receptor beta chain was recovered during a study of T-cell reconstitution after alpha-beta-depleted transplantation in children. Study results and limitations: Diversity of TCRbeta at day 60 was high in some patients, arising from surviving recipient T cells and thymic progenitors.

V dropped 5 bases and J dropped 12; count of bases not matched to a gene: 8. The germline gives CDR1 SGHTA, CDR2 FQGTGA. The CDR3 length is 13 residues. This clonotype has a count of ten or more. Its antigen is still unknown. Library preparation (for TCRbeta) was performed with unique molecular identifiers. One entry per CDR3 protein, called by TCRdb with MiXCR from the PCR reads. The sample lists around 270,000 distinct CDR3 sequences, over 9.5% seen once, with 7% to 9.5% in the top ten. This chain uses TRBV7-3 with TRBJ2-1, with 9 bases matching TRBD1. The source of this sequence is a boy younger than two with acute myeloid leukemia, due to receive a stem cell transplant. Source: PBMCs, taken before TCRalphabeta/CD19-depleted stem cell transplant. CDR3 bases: TGTGCCAGCAGCGTAGGGGGACAGGGAGGGCAGTTCTTC. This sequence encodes CASSVGGQGGQFF.